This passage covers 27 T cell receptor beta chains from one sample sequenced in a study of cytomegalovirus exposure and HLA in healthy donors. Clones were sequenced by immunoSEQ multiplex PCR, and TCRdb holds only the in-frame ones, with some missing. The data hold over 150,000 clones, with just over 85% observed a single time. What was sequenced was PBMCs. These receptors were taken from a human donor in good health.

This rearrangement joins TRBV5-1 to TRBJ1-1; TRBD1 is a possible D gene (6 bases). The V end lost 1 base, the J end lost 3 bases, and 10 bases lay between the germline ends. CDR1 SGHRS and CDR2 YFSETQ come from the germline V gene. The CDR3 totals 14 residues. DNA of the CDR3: TGCGCCAGCAGCTTGACAGGGATTGACACTGAAGCTTTCTTT. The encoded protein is CASSLTGIDTEAFF.

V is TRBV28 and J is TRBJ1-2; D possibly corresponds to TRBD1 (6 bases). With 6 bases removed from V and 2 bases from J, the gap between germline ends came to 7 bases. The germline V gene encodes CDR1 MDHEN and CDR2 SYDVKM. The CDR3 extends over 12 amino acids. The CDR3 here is CASRTGNYGYTF. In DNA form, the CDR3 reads TGTGCCAGCAGGACAGGCAACTATGGCTACACCTTC.

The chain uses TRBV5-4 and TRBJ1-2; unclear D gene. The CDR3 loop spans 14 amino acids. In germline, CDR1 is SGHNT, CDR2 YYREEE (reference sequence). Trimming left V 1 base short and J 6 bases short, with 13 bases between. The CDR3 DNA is TGTGCCAGCAGCTTGCCCTTGGCAATCAATGGCTACACCTTC. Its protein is CASSLPLAINGYTF.

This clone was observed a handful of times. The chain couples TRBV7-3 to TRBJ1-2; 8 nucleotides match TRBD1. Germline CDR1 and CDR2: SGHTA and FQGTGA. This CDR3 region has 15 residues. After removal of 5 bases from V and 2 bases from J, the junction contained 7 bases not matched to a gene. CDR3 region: CASSPGGGSNYGYTF. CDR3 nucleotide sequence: TGTGCCAGCAGCCCAGGGGGCGGTTCGAACTATGGCTACACCTTC.

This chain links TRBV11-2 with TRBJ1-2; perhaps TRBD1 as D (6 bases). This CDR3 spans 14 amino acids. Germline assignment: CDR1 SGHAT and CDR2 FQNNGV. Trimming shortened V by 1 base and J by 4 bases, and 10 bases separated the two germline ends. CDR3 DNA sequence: TGTGCCAGCAGCTTAGTCAGGGGCGCCTATGGCTACACCTTC. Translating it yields CASSLVRGAYGYTF.

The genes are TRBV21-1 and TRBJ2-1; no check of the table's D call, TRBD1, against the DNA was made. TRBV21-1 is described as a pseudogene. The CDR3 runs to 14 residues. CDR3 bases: TGTGCCAGCAGCACAAAAATGGACAGCAATGAGCAGTTCTTC. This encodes CASSTKMDSNEQFF.

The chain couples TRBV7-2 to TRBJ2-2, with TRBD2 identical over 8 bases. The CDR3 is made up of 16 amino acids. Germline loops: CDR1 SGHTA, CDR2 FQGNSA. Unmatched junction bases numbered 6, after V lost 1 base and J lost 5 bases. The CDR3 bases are TGTGCCAGCAGCTTAGTCGGCGGGGGGCGGACCGGGGAGCTGTTTTTT. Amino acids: CASSLVGGGRTGELFF.

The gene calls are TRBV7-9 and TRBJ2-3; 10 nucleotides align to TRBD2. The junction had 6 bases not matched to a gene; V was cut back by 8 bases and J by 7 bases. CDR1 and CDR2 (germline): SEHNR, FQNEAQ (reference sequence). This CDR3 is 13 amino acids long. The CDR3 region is CASVVAGGYTQYF. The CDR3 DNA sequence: TGTGCCAGCGTAGTAGCGGGGGGATATACGCAGTATTTT. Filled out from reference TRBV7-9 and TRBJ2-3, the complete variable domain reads DTGVSQNPRHKITKRGQNVTFRCDPISEHNRLYWYRQTLGQGPEFLTYFQNEAQLEKSRLLSDRFSAERPKGSFSTLEIQRTEQGDSAMYLCASVVAGGYTQYFGPGTRLTVL.

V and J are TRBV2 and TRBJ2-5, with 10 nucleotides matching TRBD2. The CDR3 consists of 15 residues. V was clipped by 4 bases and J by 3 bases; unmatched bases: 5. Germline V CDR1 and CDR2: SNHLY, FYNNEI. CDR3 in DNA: TGTGCCAGCAGTGCGTCCCTAGCGGGAGAAGAGACCCAGTACTTC. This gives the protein CASSASLAGEETQYF.

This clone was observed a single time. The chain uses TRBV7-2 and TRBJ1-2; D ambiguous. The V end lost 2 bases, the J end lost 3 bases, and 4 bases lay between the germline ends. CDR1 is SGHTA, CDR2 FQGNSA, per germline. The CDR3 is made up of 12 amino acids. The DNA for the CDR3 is TGTGCCAGCAGCTTAAGCTACTATGGCTACACCTTC. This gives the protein CASSLSYYGYTF.

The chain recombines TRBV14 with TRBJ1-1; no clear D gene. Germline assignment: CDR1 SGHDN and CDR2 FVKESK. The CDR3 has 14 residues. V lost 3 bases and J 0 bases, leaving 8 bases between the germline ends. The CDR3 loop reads CASSQPGMNTEAFF. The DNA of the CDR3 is TGTGCCAGCAGCCAGCCCGGGATGAACACTGAAGCTTTCTTT.

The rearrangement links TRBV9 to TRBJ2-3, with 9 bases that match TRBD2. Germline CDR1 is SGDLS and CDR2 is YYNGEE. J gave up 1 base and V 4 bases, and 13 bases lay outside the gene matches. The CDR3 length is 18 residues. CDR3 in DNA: TGTGCCAGCAGCACCCGGCGGGGGGGCTGGGGCGGCACAGATACGCAGTATTTT. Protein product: CASSTRRGGWGGTDTQYF.

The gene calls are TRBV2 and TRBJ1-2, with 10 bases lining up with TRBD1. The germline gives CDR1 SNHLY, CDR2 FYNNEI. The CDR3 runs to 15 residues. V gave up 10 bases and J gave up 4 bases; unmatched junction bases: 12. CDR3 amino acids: CAIWAPGQGSYGYTF. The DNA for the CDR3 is TGTGCCATTTGGGCTCCGGGACAGGGGAGCTATGGCTACACCTTC.

The CDR3 protein is CASSDGREGLSHEQFF. In nucleotides, the CDR3 is TGTGCCAGCAGTGATGGGCGGGAGGGCCTTTCCCATGAGCAGTTCTTC. The chain links TRBV6-1 to TRBJ2-1; 9 bases are a match to TRBD2. The CDR3 has 16 residues. Trimming cost V 3 bases and J 8 bases; bases outside gene matches: 11. The germline V gene has CDR1 MNHNS and CDR2 SASEGT.

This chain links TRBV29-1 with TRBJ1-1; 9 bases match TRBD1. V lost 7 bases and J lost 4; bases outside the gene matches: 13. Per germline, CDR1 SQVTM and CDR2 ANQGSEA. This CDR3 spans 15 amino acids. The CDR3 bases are TGCAGCGCCCAAGACACAGGGGGCACGAGCACTGAAGCTTTCTTT. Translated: CSAQDTGGTSTEAFF.

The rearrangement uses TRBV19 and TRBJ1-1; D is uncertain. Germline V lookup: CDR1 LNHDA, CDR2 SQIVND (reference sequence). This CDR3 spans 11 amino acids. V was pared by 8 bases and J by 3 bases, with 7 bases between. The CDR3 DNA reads TGTGCCAGTTCGGAGTACACTGAAGCTTTCTTT. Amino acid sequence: CASSEYTEAFF.

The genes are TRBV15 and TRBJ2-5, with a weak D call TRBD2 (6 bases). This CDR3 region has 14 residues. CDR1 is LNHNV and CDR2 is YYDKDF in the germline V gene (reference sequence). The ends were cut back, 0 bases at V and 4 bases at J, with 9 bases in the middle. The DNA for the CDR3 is TGTGCCACCAGCAGAGATCAGGGAGGAGAGACCCAGTACTTC. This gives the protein CATSRDQGGETQYF. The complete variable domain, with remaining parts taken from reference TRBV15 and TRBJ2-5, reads DAMVIQNPRYQVTQFGKPVTLSCSQTLNHNVMYWYQQKSSQAPKLLFHYYDKDFNNEADTPDNFQSRRPNTSFCFLDIRSPGLGDTAMYLCATSRDQGGETQYFGPGTRLLVL.

The CDR3 nucleotides read TGCGCCAGCAGCTTGGGGCCTCCCTACAATGAGCAGTTCTTC. Translated, it gives CASSLGPPYNEQFF. The chain carries TRBV5-1 and TRBJ2-1; the D is unclear. Germline-derived CDR1 and CDR2 are SGHRS and YFSETQ. Trimming removed 0 bases from V and 2 bases from J, with 6 bases in between. The CDR3 consists of 14 residues.

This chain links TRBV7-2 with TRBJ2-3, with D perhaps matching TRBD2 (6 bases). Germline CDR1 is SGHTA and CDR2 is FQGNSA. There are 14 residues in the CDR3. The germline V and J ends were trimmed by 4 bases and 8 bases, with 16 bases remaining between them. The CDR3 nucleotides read TGTGCCAGCAGCTCGGGACCCTCCGGGGGTACGCAGTATTTT. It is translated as CASSSGPSGGTQYF.

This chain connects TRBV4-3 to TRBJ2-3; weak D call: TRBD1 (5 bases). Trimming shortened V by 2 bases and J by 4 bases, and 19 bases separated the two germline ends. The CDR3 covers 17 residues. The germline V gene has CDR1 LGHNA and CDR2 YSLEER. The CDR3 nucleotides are TGCGCCAGCAGCCAATGGGGTCCAGGGCAATGGGCAGATACGCAGTATTTT. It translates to CASSQWGPGQWADTQYF.

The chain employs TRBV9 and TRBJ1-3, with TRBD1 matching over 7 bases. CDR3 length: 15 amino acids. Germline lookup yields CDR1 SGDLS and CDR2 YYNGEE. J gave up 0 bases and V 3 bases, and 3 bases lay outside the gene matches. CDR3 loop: CASSGTGFSGNTIYF. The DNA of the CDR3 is TGTGCCAGCAGCGGGACAGGCTTCTCTGGAAACACCATATATTTT.

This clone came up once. DNA for the CDR3: TGTGCCAGCAGGACCCTGGGGCCCGGATCAGTTGGGGCCAACGTCCTGACTTTC. Translated: CASRTLGPGSVGANVLTF. The chain recombines TRBV28 with TRBJ2-6; perhaps TRBD1 as D (5 bases). The germline gives CDR1 MDHEN, CDR2 SYDVKM. V was shortened by 6 bases and J by 3 bases, with 21 bases between the two germline ends. CDR3 length equals 18 residues.

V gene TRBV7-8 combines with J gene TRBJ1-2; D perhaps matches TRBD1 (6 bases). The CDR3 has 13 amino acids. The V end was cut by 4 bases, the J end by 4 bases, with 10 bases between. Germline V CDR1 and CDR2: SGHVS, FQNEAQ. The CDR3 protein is CASSWTVGYGYTF. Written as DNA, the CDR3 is TGTGCCAGCAGCTGGACAGTCGGCTATGGCTACACCTTC.

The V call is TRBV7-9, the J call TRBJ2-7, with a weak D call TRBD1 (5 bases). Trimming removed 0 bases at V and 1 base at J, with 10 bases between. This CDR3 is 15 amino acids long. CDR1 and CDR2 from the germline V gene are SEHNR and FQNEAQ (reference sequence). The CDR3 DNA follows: TGTGCCAGCAGCTTAGCAGGGGTGGGTTCCTACGAGCAGTACTTC. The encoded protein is CASSLAGVGSYEQYF.

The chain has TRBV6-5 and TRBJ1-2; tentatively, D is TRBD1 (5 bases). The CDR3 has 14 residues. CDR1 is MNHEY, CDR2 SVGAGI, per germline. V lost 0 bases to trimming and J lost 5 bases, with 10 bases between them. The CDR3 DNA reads TGTGCCAGCAGTTACTCGCAGGGATTATATGGCTACACCTTC. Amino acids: CASSYSQGLYGYTF.

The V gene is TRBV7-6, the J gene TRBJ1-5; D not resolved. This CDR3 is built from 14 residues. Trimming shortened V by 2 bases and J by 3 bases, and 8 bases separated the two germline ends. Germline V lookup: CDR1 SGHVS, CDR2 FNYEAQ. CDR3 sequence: CASSLTRDNQPQHF. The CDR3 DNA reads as TGTGCCAGCAGCTTAACCCGGGACAATCAGCCCCAGCATTTT.

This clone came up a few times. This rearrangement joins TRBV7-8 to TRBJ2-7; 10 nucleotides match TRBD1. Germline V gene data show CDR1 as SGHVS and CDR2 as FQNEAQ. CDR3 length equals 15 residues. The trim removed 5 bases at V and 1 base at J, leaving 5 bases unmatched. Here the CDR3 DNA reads TGTGCCAGCAGCCACTGGGACAGGGGTTCCTACGAGCAGTACTTC. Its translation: CASSHWDRGSYEQYF.